Sequencing of this T cell receptor beta chain was carried out in a study of OX40 agonist ivuxolimab in advanced cancers. Turning to the study itself: The patients received ivuxolimab by intravenous route every 2 weeks at 0.01 to 10 mg/kg. Partial responses were seen in three patients, one with hepatocellular carcinoma and two with cutaneous melanoma.

Systemic immunosuppression or a history of autoimmune disease excluded patients. Only in-frame clones appear in the TCRdb table, and some are missing; sequencing was by immunoSEQ multiplex PCR. Among fewer than 95,000 clones, roughly 90% were seen once, and the ten largest hold 3.4%. The study, taken as a whole, reports: There were also nonresponders showing low normalized T-cell clonal expansion.

For this clone: What it binds is not known.

The germline V gene has CDR1 LNHDA and CDR2 SQIVND (reference sequence). The V end was cut by 7 bases, the J end by 0 bases, with 12 bases between. This CDR3 has 14 residues. The V gene is TRBV19, the J gene TRBJ1-2; D unresolved. This specimen was CD4+ or CD8+ T cells sorted from blood, taken in a trial of the OX40 agonist ivuxolimab. The TCR was taken from an adult with an advanced solid tumor such as melanoma, head and neck, liver or kidney cancer. The DNA for the CDR3 is TGTGCCAGTACCTACCATGGAGCTAACTATGGCTACACCTTC. This sequence encodes CASTYHGANYGYTF.